The 18 T cell receptor beta chains given below trace back to one sample, sequenced in a study of T cell clones after liver transplantation. Profiled with immunoSEQ multiplex PCR; TCRdb holds only in-frame clones, not every one. This sample has roughly 120,000 clones, with around nine tenths found just once. The sequenced sample was CD4+ T cells from blood, obtained 12 months after liver transplant. These receptors were taken from a human patient who received a liver transplant. Some of the T cells might come from the graft donor.

The chain links TRBV7-3 to TRBJ2-3; 12 bases are shared with TRBD2. Germline V lookup: CDR1 SGHTA, CDR2 FQGTGA. This CDR3 comprises 16 residues. V lost 4 bases to trimming and J lost 6 bases; unmatched junction nucleotides: 8. The CDR3 loop reads CASSSLAGGPGDTQYF. CDR3 coding DNA: TGTGCCAGCAGCTCTCTAGCGGGAGGGCCTGGGGATACGCAGTATTTT.

The V call is TRBV5-1, the J call TRBJ1-5; 7 bases match TRBD1. Germline CDR1 and CDR2: SGHRS and YFSETQ. The CDR3 covers 17 residues. V lost 0 bases, J lost 2 bases, and 8 bases stayed unmatched. The CDR3: CASSLGQGGFGNQPQHF. In DNA, the CDR3 is TGCGCCAGCAGCTTGGGACAGGGAGGGTTTGGCAATCAGCCCCAGCATTTT.

The chain links TRBV7-2 to TRBJ2-3; no clear D. The CDR3 runs to 12 residues. Between the trimmed V and J ends, which lost 2 bases and 4 bases, there was a span of 4 bases. The germline V gene encodes CDR1 SGHTA and CDR2 FQGNSA. CDR3 amino acids: CASSLISDTQYF. CDR3 bases: TGTGCCAGCAGCTTAATATCAGATACGCAGTATTTT.

The chain employs TRBV7-2 and TRBJ1-2; no clear D. The CDR3 has 14 residues. Germline CDR1 reads SGHTA; CDR2 reads FQGNSA. V was clipped by 7 bases and J by 2 bases, with 14 bases between them. This CDR3 is CASTSTHLNYGYTF. As DNA, the CDR3 is TGTGCCAGCACCTCGACGCACCTGAACTATGGCTACACCTTC.

With respect to this clone: The DNA is omitted, as the CDR3 cannot be located on it reliably, and the CDR3 follows TCRdb's listing. This chain links TRBV21-1 with TRBJ1-5. TRBV21-1 is noted as a pseudogene. Both ends counted, the CDR3 spans 20 residues. The CDR3 reads CASSKYLCWRPGRSNQPQHF.

This clone has a handful of counts. V gene TRBV7-2 combines with J gene TRBJ1-1; 7 positions match TRBD1. Losses at the gene ends were 1 base for V and 4 bases for J; bases not matched to a gene: 6. Looked up from germline, CDR1 is SGHTA and CDR2 is FQGNSA. The CDR3 consists of 15 residues. The CDR3 reads CASSLDSDRVTEAFF. The CDR3 region has the DNA TGTGCCAGCAGCTTAGATTCAGACAGGGTCACTGAAGCTTTCTTT.

This chain uses TRBV28 with TRBJ2-2; D assignment may be TRBD1 or TRBD2 (5 bases each). Germline V gene data show CDR1 as MDHEN and CDR2 as SYDVKM. V was cut by 10 bases and J by 1 base, with 16 bases left in between. The length of the CDR3 is 15 residues. The CDR3 DNA is TGTGCCACCATGGGGTGGGGGAGGAACACCGGGGAGCTGTTTTTT. Residues: CATMGWGRNTGELFF.

This clone was detected ten times or more. The gene calls are TRBV15 and TRBJ2-2, with D tentatively TRBD2 (5 bases). CDR1 and CDR2 from the germline V gene are LNHNV and YYDKDF (reference sequence). Trimming removed 4 bases at V and 2 bases at J, with 11 bases between. This CDR3 is 15 amino acids long. The CDR3 loop is CATSIERTNTGELFF. CDR3 sequence (DNA): TGTGCCACCAGCATCGAGCGGACTAACACCGGGGAGCTGTTTTTT.

This chain connects TRBV27 to TRBJ1-4; perhaps TRBD1 as D (5 bases). V shed 6 bases and J shed 5 bases, with 16 bases lying between them. CDR3 length: 15 residues. Germline-derived CDR1 and CDR2 are MNHEY and SMNVEV (reference sequence). The CDR3 sequence is CASSSWDRSNEKLFF. CDR3 coding DNA: TGTGCCAGCAGCAGTTGGGACCGTTCAAATGAAAAACTGTTTTTT. Complete variable domain (other parts from reference TRBV27 and TRBJ1-4): EAQVTQNPRYLITVTGKKLTVTCSQNMNHEYMSWYRQDPGLGLRQIYYSMNVEVTDKGDVPEGYKVSRKEKRNFPLILESPSPNQTSLYFCASSSWDRSNEKLFFGSGTQLSVL.

The chain couples TRBV2 to TRBJ2-2, with D perhaps given as TRBD1 or TRBD2 (5 bases each). This CDR3 is 14 amino acids long. Per the germline V gene, CDR1 is SNHLY and CDR2 is FYNNEI. Trimming left V 6 bases short and J 5 bases short, with 13 bases between. The CDR3 DNA reads TGTGCCAGCAGAGCCGGGACGACTACCGGGGAGCTGTTTTTT. Translated, it gives CASRAGTTTGELFF.

The rearrangement joins TRBV5-6 to TRBJ2-3; no firm D call. Deletions cut 1 base from V and 1 base from J, with 7 bases between. This CDR3 comprises 14 residues. Germline CDR1 is SGHDT and CDR2 is YYEEEE. The chain's CDR3 is CASSLFGGTDTQYF. In nucleotides, the CDR3 is TGTGCCAGCAGCTTGTTTGGGGGCACAGATACGCAGTATTTT.

This clone turned up a few times. J is TRBJ2-1 and V is TRBV11-3; tentatively, D is TRBD2 (5 bases). The CDR3 contains 15 residues. Germline V gene sequence: CDR1 SGHNT, CDR2 YENEEA. V gave up 0 bases and J gave up 2 bases, with 8 bases separating them. DNA of the CDR3: TGTGCCAGCAGCTTAGATACCGGGACCTACAATGAGCAGTTCTTC. Its protein is CASSLDTGTYNEQFF.

Comment on this clone: The sample holds other DNA sequences that translate to the same CDR3. The chain carries TRBV5-1 and TRBJ2-7; 13 bases are a match to TRBD2. The CDR3 loop spans 15 amino acids. Germline CDR1 reads SGHRS; CDR2 reads YFSETQ. Losses at the gene ends were 0 bases for V and 4 bases for J; bases not matched to a gene: 1. CDR3 DNA sequence: TGCGCCAGCAGCTTGGGGACTAGCGGGAGTTACGAGCAGTACTTC. Residues: CASSLGTSGSYEQYF.

This sequence joins TRBV5-1 and TRBJ2-2; TRBD2 matches 7 bases. After removal of 2 bases from V and 7 bases from J, the junction contained 8 bases not matched to a gene. Germline loops: CDR1 SGHRS, CDR2 YFSETQ. This CDR3 is built from 15 residues. The CDR3 nucleotides read TGCGCCAGCAGCTTCGGCGGGAGCCAGATCGGGGAGCTGTTTTTT. Its protein product is CASSFGGSQIGELFF.

The gene calls are TRBV2 and TRBJ2-1; D remains unclear. Germline CDR1 reads SNHLY; CDR2 reads FYNNEI. The CDR3 runs 11 residues. V lost 3 bases and J 7 bases, leaving 4 bases between the germline ends. CDR3 nucleotides: TGTGCCAGCAGTGAGGATAATGAGCAGTTCTTC. This translates into CASSEDNEQFF.

The V and J genes are TRBV7-7 and TRBJ2-7; a possible D gene is TRBD1 (6 bases). Deletions cut 3 bases from V and 4 bases from J, with 13 bases between. CDR3 length: 14 residues. Germline V gene sequence: CDR1 SSHAT, CDR2 FNYEAQ (reference sequence). CDR3 in amino acids: CASSLRDNRYEQYF. The CDR3 DNA reads as TGTGCCAGCAGCTTGAGGGACAACCGATACGAGCAGTACTTC.

Only a few counts were recorded for this clone. The chain recombines TRBV19 with TRBJ1-1, with D possibly TRBD1 on 6 matching bases. Trimming shortened V by 4 bases and J by 6 bases, and 18 bases separated the two germline ends. This CDR3 spans 15 amino acids. CDR1 LNHDA and CDR2 SQIVND come from the germline V gene (reference sequence). CDR3 nucleotides: TGTGCCAGTAGTACTAAGGGGGTTGGGGCGGCTGAAGCTTTCTTT. Residues: CASSTKGVGAAEAFF. The full variable domain, its missing parts supplied by reference TRBV19 and TRBJ1-1, is DGGITQSPKYLFRKEGQNVTLSCEQNLNHDAMYWYRQDPGQGLRLIYYSQIVNDFQKGDIAEGYSVSREKKESFPLTVTSAQKNPTAFYLCASSTKGVGAAEAFFGQGTRLTVV.

The V call is TRBV30, the J call TRBJ2-3, with 8 bases matching TRBD2. Trimming removed 1 base from V and 3 bases from J; junction bases left unmatched: 6. Germline CDR1 GTSNPN, CDR2 SVGIG (reference sequence). The CDR3 sequence is 15 residues long. CDR3 in DNA: TGTGCCTGGAGTGAAGGACTAGCAGTAACAGATACGCAGTATTTT. Its protein product is CAWSEGLAVTDTQYF.